The clone carrying this T cell receptor gamma chain was found a few times. CDR3 length equals 15 residues. V trimming: 0 bases; J trimming: 2 bases; junction bases outside the gene matches: 7. The germline CDR1 and CDR2 sequences are VTNTFY and YDVSTARD (reference sequence). TCRdb reprocessed the RT-PCR reads using CATT. The table includes about 3,000 gamma-chain clones, less than 20% detected once. The data originate from a study of gamma-delta T cells after stem cell transplantation. Input material: gamma-delta T cells. V and J are TRGV3 and TRGJ1 or TRGJ2. The clonotype comes from a human donor. It is not recorded whose cells these are; they may come from a transplant donor. The DNA for the CDR3 is TGTGCCACCTGGGACAGGCCGCGGGATTATTATAAGAAACTCTTT. Amino acid sequence: CATWDRPRDYYKKLF.